These 8 T cell receptor beta chains were all obtained from the same sample, sequenced in a study of quantifying T cell responses using KT2 cells. In the study overall: cDNA was made from DNase-treated RNA using alpha and beta constant primers.

An oligo carrying a UMI was ligated to the cDNA 3' end. First-round PCR used about 4 cycles and beta primers RC1.1 and RC1.2 covering TRBC1 and TRBC2. TCRdb reanalysed the UMI-ligation and nested PCR reads using MiXCR and keeps one entry per CDR3 protein. The data contain around 56,000 distinct CDR3 sequences, approximately 13% of them seen just once; the ten biggest clones take up around 9.9%. Sequencing used PBMCs spiked with cells of the T cell clone KT2. These receptors came from a human donor.

This clonotype was seen a handful of times. The rearrangement uses TRBV14 and TRBJ1-4; no definite D call. Germline-derived CDR1 and CDR2 are SGHDN and FVKESK. V was pared by 0 bases and J by 5 bases, with 16 bases between. The CDR3 sequence is 17 residues long. The CDR3 DNA sequence: TGTGCCAGCAGCCAAGATCAAAGGCTGGGAGGGAATGAAAAACTGTTTTTT. This gives the protein CASSQDQRLGGNEKLFF.

DNA of the CDR3: TGTGCCAGCAGGGCCACCGGGACAGGGGTGCACTATGGCTACACCTTC. It is translated as CASRATGTGVHYGYTF. The chain combines TRBV6-2 or TRBV6-3 with TRBJ1-2; 10 nucleotides align to TRBD1. The CDR3 is made up of 16 amino acids. Trimming at V came to 6 bases and at J to 3 bases, leaving 10 bases not matched to a gene. CDR1 and CDR2 from the germline V gene are MNHEY and SVGEGT.

This clonotype was found many times. This chain joins TRBV7-6 and TRBJ2-1; 9 nucleotides align to TRBD2. CDR1 SGHVS and CDR2 FNYEAQ come from the germline V gene. This CDR3 has 18 amino acids. With V trimmed by 0 bases and J by 0 bases, 6 bases remained unmatched. CDR3 amino acids: CASSLAMLAGNSYNEQFF. The CDR3 nucleotides read TGTGCCAGCAGCTTAGCGATGCTAGCGGGAAACTCCTACAATGAGCAGTTCTTC.

This clonotype was observed many times. The chain joins TRBV18 to TRBJ2-5, with a possible D match to TRBD2 (7 bases). The CDR3 has 14 residues. In germline, CDR1 is KGHSH, CDR2 LQKENI. V lost 2 bases, J lost 5 bases, and 12 bases lay in between. CDR3 coding DNA: TGTGCCAGCTCACCAAGGGGGGGCGCGGAGACCCAGTACTTC. Translating gives CASSPRGGAETQYF.

This clonotype was seen a handful of times. This sequence joins TRBV6-1 and TRBJ1-4; D gene ambiguous. The CDR3 is made up of 15 amino acids. The germline V and J ends were trimmed by 7 bases and 0 bases, with 12 bases remaining between them. CDR1 MNHNS and CDR2 SASEGT come from the germline V gene. As DNA, the CDR3 is TGTGCCAGCATGGGAGCGGAGCCAACTAATGAAAAACTGTTTTTT. It encodes CASMGAEPTNEKLFF.

In this sample, this clonotype turned up many times. The rearrangement joins TRBV24-1 to TRBJ2-1; 10 bases agree with TRBD1. After removal of 4 bases from V and 4 bases from J, the junction contained 9 bases not matched to a gene. The CDR3 length is 17 residues. CDR1 and CDR2 (germline): KGHDR, SFDVKD. The CDR3 sequence is CATSDPRQGALYNEQFF. The CDR3 DNA reads as TGTGCCACCAGTGACCCTCGACAGGGGGCGTTATACAATGAGCAGTTCTTC.

This clonotype was detected ten times or more. V gene TRBV25-1 combines with J gene TRBJ2-7, with D maybe TRBD1 (5 bases). Germline V CDR1 and CDR2: MGHDK, SYGVNS. V lost 4 bases to trimming and J lost 4 bases, with 17 bases between them. The CDR3 is made up of 15 amino acids. This chain's CDR3 is CASSGQGLPFYEQYF. The DNA of the CDR3 is TGTGCCAGCAGTGGGCAGGGATTGCCCTTTTACGAGCAGTACTTC.

The J gene is TRBJ1-4, the V gene TRBV20-1; D is undetermined. Germline V gene data show CDR1 as DFQATT and CDR2 as SNEGSKA (reference sequence). This CDR3 is 16 amino acids long. Trimming removed 3 bases from V and 0 bases from J, with 14 bases in between. CDR3 sequence: CSARMVGPATNEKLFF. The CDR3, as DNA: TGCAGTGCTAGGATGGTCGGGCCAGCAACTAATGAAAAACTGTTTTTT.